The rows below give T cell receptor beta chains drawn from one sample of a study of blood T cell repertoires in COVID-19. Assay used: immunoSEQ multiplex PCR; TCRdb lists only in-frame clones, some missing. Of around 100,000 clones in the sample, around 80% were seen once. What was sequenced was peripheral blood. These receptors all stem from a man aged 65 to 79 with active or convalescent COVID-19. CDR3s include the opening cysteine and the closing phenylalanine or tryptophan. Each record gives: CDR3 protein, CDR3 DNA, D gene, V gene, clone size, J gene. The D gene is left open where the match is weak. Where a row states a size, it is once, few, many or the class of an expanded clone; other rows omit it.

CASSIGGGNTDTQYF TGTGCCAGTAGTATAGGTGGGGGGAACACAGATACGCAGTATTTT NA TRBV19 NA TRBJ2-3
CATSRRGQGVEGYTF TGTGCCACCAGCAGAAGGGGGCAGGGGGTGGAGGGCTACACCTTC TRBD1 TRBV15 NA TRBJ1-2
CASSPLSGSRNEQFF TGCGCCAGCAGCCCCCTTAGCGGGAGTAGGAATGAGCAGTTCTTC TRBD2 TRBV5-1 NA TRBJ2-1
CASSLSGGLDNYGYTF TGTGCCAGCAGCCTTAGCGGGGGACTTGACAACTATGGCTACACCTTC NA TRBV9 once TRBJ1-2
CASSLGTSGITDTQYF TGCGCCAGCAGCTTGGGGACTAGCGGGATCACAGATACGCAGTATTTT TRBD2 TRBV5-1 NA TRBJ2-3
CASSLEQDGYTF TGCGCCAGCAGCTTGGAACAGGATGGCTACACCTTC NA TRBV5-1 few TRBJ1-2
CAWSVSTGGQPQHF TGTGCCTGGAGTGTTTCGACAGGGGGTCAGCCCCAGCATTTT TRBD1 TRBV30 NA TRBJ1-5
CASSLTGGTEAFF TGTGCCAGCAGCTTAACGGGGGGCACTGAAGCTTTCTTT NA TRBV11-3 NA TRBJ1-1
CASSLELGASGNTIYF TGTGCCAGCAGTCTCGAGTTGGGGGCTTCTGGAAACACCATATATTTT NA TRBV28 NA TRBJ1-3
CASSRGGTSGTYNEQFF TGTGCCAGCAGCCGAGGCGGGACTAGCGGAACCTACAATGAGCAGTTCTTC TRBD2 TRBV7-3 NA TRBJ2-1
CATSRSIDRVDGYTF TGTGCCACCAGCAGATCCATCGACAGGGTGGATGGCTACACCTTC TRBD1 TRBV15 NA TRBJ1-2
CASLTGAGRYGYTF TGTGCCAGCCTTACAGGGGCAGGTCGCTATGGCTACACCTTC TRBD1 TRBV19 NA TRBJ1-2
CASSPAGTGFAYGYTF TGTGCCAGCAGTCCCGCCGGGACAGGGTTTGCCTATGGCTACACCTTC TRBD1 TRBV27 NA TRBJ1-2
CASSDAGGETQYF TGTGCCAGTAGTGACGCGGGAGGGGAGACCCAGTACTTC TRBD2 TRBV19 NA TRBJ2-5
CATQGVGNQPQHF TGTGCCACCCAGGGTGTTGGCAATCAGCCCCAGCATTTT NA TRBV7-9 NA TRBJ1-5
CASSLSPSGGYGYTF TGTGCCAGCAGCTTATCGCCGTCAGGGGGCTATGGCTACACCTTC TRBD1 TRBV7-9 NA TRBJ1-2
CASSIGGQNTEAFF TGTGCCAGTAGTATCGGCGGACAGAACACTGAAGCTTTCTTT NA TRBV19 once TRBJ1-1
CASSLGTGISEKLFF TGTGCCAGCAGTTTGGGGACAGGTATTTCTGAAAAACTGTTTTTT TRBD1 TRBV28 NA TRBJ1-4
CSILSGNTIYF TGCAGTATCCTCTCTGGAAACACCATATATTTT NA TRBV20-1 NA TRBJ1-3
CASSEWVAGGNTGELFF TGTGCCAGCAGTGAGTGGGTAGCGGGAGGTAACACCGGGGAGCTGTTTTTT TRBD2 TRBV2 NA TRBJ2-2
CASRPQGVRGTEAFF TGTGCCAGCAGACCACAGGGGGTTCGGGGCACTGAAGCTTTCTTT TRBD1 TRBV5-6 NA TRBJ1-1
CASGPGTAEGEKLFF TGCGCCAGCGGCCCCGGGACAGCCGAGGGTGAAAAACTGTTTTTT TRBD1 TRBV5-1 NA TRBJ1-4
CASLLANSYNEQFF TGTGCCAGCCTCCTAGCTAACTCCTACAATGAGCAGTTCTTC NA TRBV6-5 NA TRBJ2-1
CASSAQRLLAKNIQYF TGTGCCAGCAGCGCCCAGCGACTTCTAGCCAAAAACATTCAGTACTTC NA TRBV11-2 NA TRBJ2-4
CASSSGVWQPQHF TGTGCCAGCAGCTCAGGGGTTTGGCAGCCCCAGCATTTT NA TRBV11-2 NA TRBJ1-5
CAISEGGFFNEQFF TGTGCCATCAGTGAGGGCGGATTTTTCAATGAGCAGTTCTTC NA TRBV10-3 NA TRBJ2-1
CASRKTVQGDEQYF TGTGCCAGCAGAAAAACAGTGCAAGGCGACGAGCAGTACTTC NA TRBV6-5 NA TRBJ2-7
CAWSGPQGQPQHF TGTGCCTGGAGTGGACCACAGGGTCAGCCCCAGCATTTT NA TRBV30 NA TRBJ1-5
CAISDSNRSPNYGYTF TGTGCCATCAGTGATTCGAACAGGTCTCCTAACTATGGCTACACCTTC NA TRBV10-3 NA TRBJ1-2
CASSSPGGPNEKLFF TGTGCCAGCAGTTCCCCAGGGGGCCCGAATGAAAAACTGTTTTTT TRBD1 TRBV28 NA TRBJ1-4
CASSQGQNSPLHF TGTGCCAGCAGCCAAGGGCAGAATTCACCCCTCCACTTT NA TRBV3-1/TRBV3-2 NA TRBJ1-6
CASRASTGSQEKLFF TGTGCCAGCAGAGCCTCAACAGGGTCCCAGGAAAAACTGTTTTTT NA TRBV2 NA TRBJ1-4
CASSPGTLDDEQYF TGTGCCAGCAGCCCCGGGACTCTCGACGACGAGCAGTACTTC NA TRBV7-8 NA TRBJ2-7